The clone carrying this T cell receptor (beta chain) was seen many times. MiXCR reprocessed the PCR reads for TCRdb. The table shows several thousand clones, with 3% to 3.5% occurring only once. Patients underwent thyroid surgery, and none had received any treatment before it. The data stem from a study of metastatic and nonmetastatic thyroid tumors. V shed 4 bases, J shed 0 bases, and the junction held 17 bases outside the gene matches. There are 21 residues in the CDR3. Per germline, CDR1 LNHDA and CDR2 SQIVND (reference sequence). The chain combines TRBV19 with TRBJ2-6, with 8 bases that match TRBD1. What was sequenced was tumor tissue. The sequence was collected from a female donor with papillary thyroid cancer or a benign thyroid nodule (not recorded which). Some clones in this sample may be carry-over from other donors' samples. CDR3 loop: CASSTLNDLGQGISGANVLTF. The DNA for the CDR3 is TGTGCCAGTAGTACCCTAAACGACCTTGGACAGGGAATCTCTGGGGCCAACGTCCTGACTTTC. Together with reference TRBV19 and TRBJ2-6, the CDR3 gives the full variable domain: DGGITQSPKYLFRKEGQNVTLSCEQNLNHDAMYWYRQDPGQGLRLIYYSQIVNDFQKGDIAEGYSVSREKKESFPLTVTSAQKNPTAFYLCASSTLNDLGQGISGANVLTFGAGSRLTVL.